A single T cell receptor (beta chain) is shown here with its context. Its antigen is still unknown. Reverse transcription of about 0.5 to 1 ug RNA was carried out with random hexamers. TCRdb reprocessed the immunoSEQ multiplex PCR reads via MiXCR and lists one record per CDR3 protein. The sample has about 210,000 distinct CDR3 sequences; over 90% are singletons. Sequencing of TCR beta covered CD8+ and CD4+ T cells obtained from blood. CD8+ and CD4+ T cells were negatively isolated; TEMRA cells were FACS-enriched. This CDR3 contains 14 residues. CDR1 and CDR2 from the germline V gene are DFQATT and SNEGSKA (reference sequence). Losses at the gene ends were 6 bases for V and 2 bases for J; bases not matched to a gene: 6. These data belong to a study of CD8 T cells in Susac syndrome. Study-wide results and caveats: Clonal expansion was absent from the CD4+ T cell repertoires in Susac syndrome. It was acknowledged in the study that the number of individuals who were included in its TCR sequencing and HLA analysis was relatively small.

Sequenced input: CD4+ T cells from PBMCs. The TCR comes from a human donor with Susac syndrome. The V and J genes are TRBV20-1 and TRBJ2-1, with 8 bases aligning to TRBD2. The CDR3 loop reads CSAIAGTAYNEQFF. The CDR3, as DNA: TGCAGTGCAATAGCGGGGACCGCCTACAATGAGCAGTTCTTC.